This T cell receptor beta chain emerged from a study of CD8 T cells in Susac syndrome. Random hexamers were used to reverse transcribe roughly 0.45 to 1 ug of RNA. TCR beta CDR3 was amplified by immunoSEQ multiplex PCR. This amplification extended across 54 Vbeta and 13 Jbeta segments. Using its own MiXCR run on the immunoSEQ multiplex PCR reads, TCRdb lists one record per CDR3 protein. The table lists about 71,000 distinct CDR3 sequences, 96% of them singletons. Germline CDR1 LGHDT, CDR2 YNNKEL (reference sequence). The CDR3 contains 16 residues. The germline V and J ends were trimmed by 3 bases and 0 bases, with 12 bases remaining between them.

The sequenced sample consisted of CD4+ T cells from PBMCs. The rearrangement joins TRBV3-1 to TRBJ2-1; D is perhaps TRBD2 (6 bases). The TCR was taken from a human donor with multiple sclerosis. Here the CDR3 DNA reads TGTGCCAGCAGCCATTCAGGCGGGGTCTCCTACAATGAGCAGTTCTTC. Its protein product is CASSHSGGVSYNEQFF.